This T cell receptor (beta chain) was documented in a study of blood T cell repertoires in COVID-19. Study overall: Collection of acute and convalescent COVID-19 samples took place in the United States, Italy and Spain. The analysed material was cDNA or gDNA that came from T cells, B-cell-depleted T cells, or PBMCs.

Here immunoSEQ multiplex PCR was the method, and the copy in TCRdb shows in-frame clones only, minus some. The profile covers about 71,000 clones, with roughly 89% appearing a single time and around 8.7% taken by the ten largest. CDR1 is SNHLY, CDR2 FYNNEI, per germline. V dropped 6 bases and J dropped 4; count of bases not matched to a gene: 6. The CDR3 is 13 amino acids. The sample was peripheral blood. The clonotype originates from a man aged 45-65 years with active COVID-19. The chain has TRBV2 and TRBJ2-7, with TRBD1 identical over 7 bases. The CDR3 loop reads CASRRQGPYEQYF. CDR3 nucleotides: TGTGCCAGCAGGAGACAGGGCCCTTACGAGCAGTACTTC.